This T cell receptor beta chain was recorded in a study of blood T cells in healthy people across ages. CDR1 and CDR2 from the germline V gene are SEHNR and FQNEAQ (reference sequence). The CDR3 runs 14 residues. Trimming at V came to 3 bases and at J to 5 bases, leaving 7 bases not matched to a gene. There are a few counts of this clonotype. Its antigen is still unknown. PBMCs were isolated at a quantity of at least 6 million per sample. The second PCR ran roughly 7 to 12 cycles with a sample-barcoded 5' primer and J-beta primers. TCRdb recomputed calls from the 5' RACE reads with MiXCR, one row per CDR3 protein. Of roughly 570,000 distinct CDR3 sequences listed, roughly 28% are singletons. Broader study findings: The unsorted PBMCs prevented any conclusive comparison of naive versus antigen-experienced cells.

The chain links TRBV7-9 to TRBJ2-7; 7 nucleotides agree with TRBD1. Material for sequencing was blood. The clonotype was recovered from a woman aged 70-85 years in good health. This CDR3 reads CASSFWTGSNEQYF. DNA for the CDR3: TGTGCCAGCAGCTTTTGGACAGGCAGCAACGAGCAGTACTTC.